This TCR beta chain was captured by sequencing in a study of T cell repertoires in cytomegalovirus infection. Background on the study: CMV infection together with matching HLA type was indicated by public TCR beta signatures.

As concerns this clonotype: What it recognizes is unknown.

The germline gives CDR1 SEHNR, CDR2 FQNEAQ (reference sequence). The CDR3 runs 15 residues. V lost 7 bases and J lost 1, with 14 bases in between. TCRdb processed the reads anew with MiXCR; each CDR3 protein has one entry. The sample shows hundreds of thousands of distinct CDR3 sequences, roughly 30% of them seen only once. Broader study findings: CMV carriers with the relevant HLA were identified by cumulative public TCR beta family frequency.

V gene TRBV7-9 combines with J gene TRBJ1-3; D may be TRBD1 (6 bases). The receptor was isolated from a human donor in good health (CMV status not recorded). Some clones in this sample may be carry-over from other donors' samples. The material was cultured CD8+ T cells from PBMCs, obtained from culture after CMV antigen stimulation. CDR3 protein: CASNLGGLSGNTIYF. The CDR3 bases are TGTGCCAGCAATTTAGGGGGACTGTCTGGAAACACCATATATTTT. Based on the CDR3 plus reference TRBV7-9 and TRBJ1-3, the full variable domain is DTGVSQNPRHKITKRGQNVTFRCDPISEHNRLYWYRQTLGQGPEFLTYFQNEAQLEKSRLLSDRFSAERPKGSFSTLEIQRTEQGDSAMYLCASNLGGLSGNTIYFGEGSWLTVV.